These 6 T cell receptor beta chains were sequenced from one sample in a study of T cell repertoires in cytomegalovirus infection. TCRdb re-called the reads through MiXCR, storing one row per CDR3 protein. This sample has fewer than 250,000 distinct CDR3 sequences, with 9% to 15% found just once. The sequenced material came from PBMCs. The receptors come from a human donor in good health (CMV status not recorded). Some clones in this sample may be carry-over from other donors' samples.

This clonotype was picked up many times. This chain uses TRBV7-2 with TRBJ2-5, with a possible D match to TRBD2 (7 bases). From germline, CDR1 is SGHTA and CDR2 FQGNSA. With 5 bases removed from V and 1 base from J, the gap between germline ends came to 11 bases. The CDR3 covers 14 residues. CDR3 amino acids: CASSRGGGQETQYF. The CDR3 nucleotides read TGTGCCAGCAGCAGGGGGGGGGGCCAAGAGACCCAGTACTTC.

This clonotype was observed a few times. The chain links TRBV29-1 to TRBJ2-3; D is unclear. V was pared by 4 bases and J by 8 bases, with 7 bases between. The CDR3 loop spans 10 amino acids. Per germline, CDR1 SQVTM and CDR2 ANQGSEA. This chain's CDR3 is CSVAAPTQYF. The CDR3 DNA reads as TGCAGCGTTGCTGCCCCTACGCAGTATTTT.

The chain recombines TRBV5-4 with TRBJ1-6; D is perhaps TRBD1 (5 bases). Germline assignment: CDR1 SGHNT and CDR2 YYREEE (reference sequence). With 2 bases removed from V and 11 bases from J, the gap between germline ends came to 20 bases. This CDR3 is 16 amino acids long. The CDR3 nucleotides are TGTGCCAGCAGCTTACCCGGACAAGGGCGCACGACACCCCTCCACTTT. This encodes CASSLPGQGRTTPLHF.

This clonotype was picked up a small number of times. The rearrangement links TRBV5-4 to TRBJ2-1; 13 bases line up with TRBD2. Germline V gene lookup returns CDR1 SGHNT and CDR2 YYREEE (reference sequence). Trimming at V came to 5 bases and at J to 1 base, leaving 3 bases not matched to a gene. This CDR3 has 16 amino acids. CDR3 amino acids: CASRATSGRSYNEQFF. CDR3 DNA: TGTGCCAGCAGAGCGACTAGCGGGAGGTCCTACAATGAGCAGTTCTTC.

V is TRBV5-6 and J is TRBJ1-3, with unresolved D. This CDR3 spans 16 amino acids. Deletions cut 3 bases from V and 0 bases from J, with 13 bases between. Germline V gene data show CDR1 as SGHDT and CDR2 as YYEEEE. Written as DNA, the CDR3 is TGTGCCAGCAGCTACAGATTATCACCCTCTGGAAACACCATATATTTT. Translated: CASSYRLSPSGNTIYF.

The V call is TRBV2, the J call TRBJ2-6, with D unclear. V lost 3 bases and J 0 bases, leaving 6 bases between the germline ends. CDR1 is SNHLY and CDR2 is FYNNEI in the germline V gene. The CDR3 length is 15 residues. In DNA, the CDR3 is TGTGCCAGCAGTGATAGGATCTCTGGGGCCAACGTCCTGACTTTC. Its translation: CASSDRISGANVLTF. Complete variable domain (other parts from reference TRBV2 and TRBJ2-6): EPEVTQTPSHQVTQMGQEVILRCVPISNHLYFYWYRQILGQKVEFLVSFYNNEISEKSEIFDDQFSVERPDGSNFTLKIRSTKLEDSAMYFCASSDRISGANVLTFGAGSRLTVL.